The rows below give T cell receptor beta chains drawn from one sample of a study of T-cell reconstitution after alpha-beta-depleted transplantation in children. Each CDR3 protein is one row after TCRdb ran MiXCR on the PCR reads. The top ten hold 6.1% of the sample, which has roughly 100,000 distinct CDR3 sequences, 4.5% to 7.5% seen once. The sequenced sample was PBMCs, mostly from graft donor cells, obtained 60 days after TCRalphabeta/CD19-depleted stem cell transplant. The receptors derive from a female patient between 2 and 15 years old who had a stem cell transplant for Fanconi anemia, so the T cells may come from the graft donor. Each CDR3 is given with its conserved first and last residue. D genes are given only for firm matches. Rows may omit the clone size; those that give it use once, few, many or a size class.

CDR3aa,CDR3nt,abundance,d_gene,j_gene,v_gene
CASSFRGRGYTF,TGTGCCAGCAGTTTCCGGGGCCGTGGCTACACCTTC,few,-,TRBJ1-2,TRBV27
CASSSITRDRGRGEQFF,TGCGCCAGCAGCTCCATAACCAGGGACAGGGGGAGAGGTGAGCAGTTCTTC,many,TRBD1,TRBJ2-1,TRBV5-1
CASSSPRSSRQRPMQEGIYEQYF,TGTGCCAGCAGCTCTCCGAGATCCTCCCGACAACGTCCCATGCAGGAGGGGATTTACGAGCAGTACTTC,-,-,TRBJ2-7,TRBV5-6
CASSQELWGIRTDTQYF,TGCGCCAGCAGCCAAGAGTTGTGGGGAATACGCACAGATACGCAGTATTTT,many,-,TRBJ2-3,TRBV4-1
CASTPSAGGSNEQFF,TGTGCCAGCACCCCATCGGCGGGGGGTTCGAATGAGCAGTTCTTC,many,TRBD2,TRBJ2-1,TRBV12-3/TRBV12-4
CASRSGQTYEQYF,TGTGCCAGCAGATCGGGACAGACCTACGAGCAGTACTTC,many,TRBD1,TRBJ2-7,TRBV28
CASSLGLDNSPLHF,TGCGCCAGCAGCTTGGGTCTTGATAATTCACCCCTCCACTTT,many,-,TRBJ1-6,TRBV5-1
CSAPGVRFPSYEQYF,TGCAGTGCCCCAGGGGTGAGGTTCCCCTCCTACGAGCAGTACTTC,many,-,TRBJ2-7,TRBV20-1
CASSIQDSYNEQFF,TGTGCCAGCAGCATACAGGACTCCTACAATGAGCAGTTCTTC,few,-,TRBJ2-1,TRBV27
CASSPWGGRQETQYF,TGTGCCAGCAGCCCCTGGGGGGGGCGGCAAGAGACCCAGTACTTC,many,-,TRBJ2-5,TRBV7-8
CASSLTATNEKLFF,TGCGCCAGCAGCTTGACAGCAACTAATGAAAAACTGTTTTTT,many,-,TRBJ1-4,TRBV5-1
CASSQELRRPQHF,TGTGCCAGCAGCCAAGAACTACGTCGGCCCCAGCATTTT,many,-,TRBJ1-5,TRBV3-1
CASSEKGEAKNIQYF,TGTGCCAGCAGTGAAAAAGGGGAGGCCAAAAACATTCAGTACTTC,few,-,TRBJ2-4,TRBV6-1